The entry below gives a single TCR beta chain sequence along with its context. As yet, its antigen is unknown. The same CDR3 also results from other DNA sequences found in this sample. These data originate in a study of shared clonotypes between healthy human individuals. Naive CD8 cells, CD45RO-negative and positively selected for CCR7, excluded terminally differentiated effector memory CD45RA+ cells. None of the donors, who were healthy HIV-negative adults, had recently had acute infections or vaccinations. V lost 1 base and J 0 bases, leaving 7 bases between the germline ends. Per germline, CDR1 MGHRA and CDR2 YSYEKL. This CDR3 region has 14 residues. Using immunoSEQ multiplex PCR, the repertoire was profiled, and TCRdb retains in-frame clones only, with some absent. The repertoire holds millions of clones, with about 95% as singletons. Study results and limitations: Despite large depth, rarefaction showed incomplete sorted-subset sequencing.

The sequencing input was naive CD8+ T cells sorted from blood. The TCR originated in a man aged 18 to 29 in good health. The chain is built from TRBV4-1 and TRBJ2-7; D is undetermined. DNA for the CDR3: TGCGCCAGCAGCCAAGGTCCTAGCTCCTACGAGCAGTACTTC. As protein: CASSQGPSSYEQYF.